The rows below give T cell receptor beta chains drawn from one sample of a study of identical twins. One entry per CDR3 protein, called by TCRdb with MiXCR from the 5' RACE reads. Here the sample spans 450,000 or so distinct CDR3 sequences, around 20% being singletons. The specimen was naive T cells sorted from blood. The receptors come from a man in his fifties in good health. Both conserved end residues are part of each CDR3. The D gene is left open where the match is weak. Where a row states a size, it is once, few, many or the class of an expanded clone; other rows omit it.

j_gene,abundance,d_gene,v_gene,CDR3aa,CDR3nt
TRBJ1-4,once,-,TRBV5-4,CASSLKMYGAANEKLFF,TGTGCCAGCAGCTTGAAGATGTACGGGGCGGCTAATGAAAAACTGTTTTTT
TRBJ2-7,-,-,TRBV5-1,CASSLSLALNYEQYF,TGCGCCAGCAGCTTATCGCTAGCCCTCAACTACGAGCAGTACTTC
TRBJ2-7,-,-,TRBV12-3/TRBV12-4,CASSQGKKGSYEQYF,TGTGCCAGCAGTCAGGGGAAGAAAGGGTCCTACGAGCAGTACTTC
TRBJ2-7,-,-,TRBV4-2,CASSQVLGYEQYF,TGTGCCAGCAGCCAAGTCCTCGGGTACGAGCAGTACTTC
TRBJ2-4,few,-,TRBV28,CASKPQGLSGVQYF,TGTGCCAGCAAACCCCAGGGACTTTCGGGCGTTCAGTACTTC
TRBJ1-1,-,-,TRBV20-1,CSAPTVDTEAFF,TGCAGTGCTCCTACAGTAGACACTGAAGCTTTCTTT
TRBJ2-1,many,-,TRBV7-8,CASSLPWTGRDEQFF,TGTGCCAGCAGCCTCCCTTGGACAGGGAGGGATGAGCAGTTCTTC
TRBJ2-3,few,-,TRBV5-1,CASSRTGTQSTDTQYF,TGCGCCAGCAGCAGAACCGGGACACAGAGCACAGATACGCAGTATTTT
TRBJ1-2,many,-,TRBV5-1,CASTLTGANYGYTF,TGCGCCAGCACCCTGACAGGCGCTAACTATGGCTACACCTTC
TRBJ2-7,many,-,TRBV7-2,CASSLEGSSYEQYF,TGTGCCAGCAGCTTAGAGGGGAGCTCCTACGAGCAGTACTTC
TRBJ1-2,-,TRBD1,TRBV7-2,CPSRLDGARGRDYTF,TGTCCCAGCAGACTCGACGGGGCTAGGGGGCGTGACTACACCTTC
TRBJ1-4,few,TRBD1,TRBV5-6,CASSSTGASSGKLFF,TGTGCCAGCAGCTCGACAGGGGCCTCTTCGGGAAAACTGTTTTTT
TRBJ2-4,-,-,TRBV12-3/TRBV12-4,CASSLALENIQYF,TGTGCCAGCAGTTTAGCACTAGAAAACATTCAGTACTTC
TRBJ2-2,-,-,TRBV7-2,CASSPMYGTGELFF,TGTGCCAGCAGCCCCATGTACGGTACCGGGGAGCTGTTTTTT
TRBJ2-7,many,-,TRBV20-1,CSALGYSSYEQYF,TGCAGTGCTTTGGGGTACTCTTCCTACGAGCAGTACTTC
TRBJ2-7,once,-,TRBV28,CASTTSRAFPGGGEQYF,TGTGCCAGCACGACAAGCAGGGCATTCCCCGGCGGCGGCGAGCAGTACTTC
TRBJ2-1,-,-,TRBV6-1,CASSTGPTKNEQFF,TGTGCCAGCAGTACGGGGCCAACAAAGAATGAGCAGTTCTTC
TRBJ2-2,few,-,TRBV5-1,CASSLGDLNTGELFF,TGCGCCAGCAGCTTGGGTGACTTGAACACCGGGGAGCTGTTTTTT
TRBJ2-2,many,-,TRBV28,CASSTGTPTGELFF,TGTGCCAGCAGTACCGGGACGCCGACCGGGGAGCTGTTTTTT
TRBJ2-3,few,TRBD2,TRBV6-1,CASRSAGAATQYF,TGTGCCAGCAGGTCGGCGGGAGCGGCTACGCAGTATTTT
TRBJ2-1,once,-,TRBV19,CASRGSGLFREQFF,TGTGCCAGTAGAGGGTCGGGGTTGTTTCGGGAGCAGTTCTTC
TRBJ2-1,few,TRBD2,TRBV9,CASSVDQRGGSYNEQFF,TGTGCCAGCAGCGTAGATCAGCGGGGGGGCTCCTACAATGAGCAGTTCTTC